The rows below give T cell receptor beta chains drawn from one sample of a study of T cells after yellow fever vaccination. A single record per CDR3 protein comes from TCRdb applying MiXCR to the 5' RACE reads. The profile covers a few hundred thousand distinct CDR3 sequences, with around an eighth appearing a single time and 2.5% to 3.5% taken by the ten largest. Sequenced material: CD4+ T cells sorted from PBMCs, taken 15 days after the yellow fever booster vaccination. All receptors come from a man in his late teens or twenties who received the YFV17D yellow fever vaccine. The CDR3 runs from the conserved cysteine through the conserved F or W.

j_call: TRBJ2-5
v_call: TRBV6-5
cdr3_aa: CASRSTGIYETQYF

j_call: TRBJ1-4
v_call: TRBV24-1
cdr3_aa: CATSAANEKLFF

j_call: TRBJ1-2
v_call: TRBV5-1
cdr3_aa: CASSSNVGQGSGYTF

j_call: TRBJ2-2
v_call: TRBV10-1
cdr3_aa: CASSEIKISAGVNTGELFF

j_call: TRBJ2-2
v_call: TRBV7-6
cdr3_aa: CASSLRGLAETGELFF

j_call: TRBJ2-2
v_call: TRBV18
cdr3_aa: CASSGRTANTGELFF

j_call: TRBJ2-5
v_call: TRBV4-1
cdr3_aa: CASSQGSLYQETQYF

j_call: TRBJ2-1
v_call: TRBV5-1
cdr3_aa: CASSPTLSSYNEQFF

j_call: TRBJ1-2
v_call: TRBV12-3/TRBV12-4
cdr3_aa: CASSPGWHYGYTF

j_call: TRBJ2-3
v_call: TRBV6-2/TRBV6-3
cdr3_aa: CASTSWEGMTDTQYF

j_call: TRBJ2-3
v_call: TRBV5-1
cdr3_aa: CASSSGRGSTDTQYF

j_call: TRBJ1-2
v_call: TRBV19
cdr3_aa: CASSMDRGGYGYTF

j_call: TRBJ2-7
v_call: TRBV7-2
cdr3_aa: CASSSDGTLAYEQYF

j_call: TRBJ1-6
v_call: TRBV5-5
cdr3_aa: CASSRRGDSPLHF

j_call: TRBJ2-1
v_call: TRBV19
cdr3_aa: CASRIRGLNNEQFF

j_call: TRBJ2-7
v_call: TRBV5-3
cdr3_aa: CVACTGTYEQYF

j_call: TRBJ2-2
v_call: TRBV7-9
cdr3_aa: CAERPGSDTGELFF

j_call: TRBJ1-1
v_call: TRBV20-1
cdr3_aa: CSAPWVEAFF

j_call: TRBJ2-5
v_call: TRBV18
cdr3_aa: CASSPGSGRETQYF

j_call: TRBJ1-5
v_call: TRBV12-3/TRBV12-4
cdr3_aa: CASSHQNQPQHF

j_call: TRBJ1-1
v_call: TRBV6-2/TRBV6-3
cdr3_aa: CASSYDRRVNTEAFF

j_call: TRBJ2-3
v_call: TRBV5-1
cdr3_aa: CASSPLGGGGTDTQYF

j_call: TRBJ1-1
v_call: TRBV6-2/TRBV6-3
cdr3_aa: CASSFLGTGATEAFF

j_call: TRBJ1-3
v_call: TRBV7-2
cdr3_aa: CASSLNQGATGNTIYF

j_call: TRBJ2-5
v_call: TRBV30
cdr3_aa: CAWSGLAGGSETQYF

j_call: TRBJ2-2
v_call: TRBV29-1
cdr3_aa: CSVGNRGRTGELFF

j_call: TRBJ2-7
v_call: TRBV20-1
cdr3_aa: CSARATDRDYEQYF

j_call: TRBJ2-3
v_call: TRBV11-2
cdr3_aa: CASSYDRANTDTQYF

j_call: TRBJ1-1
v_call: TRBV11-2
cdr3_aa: CASSLEPPTEAFF

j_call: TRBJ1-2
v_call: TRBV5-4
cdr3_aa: CASGPDRAIFYGYTF

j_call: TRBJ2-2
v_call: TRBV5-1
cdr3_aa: CASSVEGLGNTGELFF

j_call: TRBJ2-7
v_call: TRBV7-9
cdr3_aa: CASSPGLAGGLEQYF

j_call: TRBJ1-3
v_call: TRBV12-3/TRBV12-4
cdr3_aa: CASSFRDHSGNTIYF

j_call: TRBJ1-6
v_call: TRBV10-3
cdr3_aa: CAISGRVQSPLHF

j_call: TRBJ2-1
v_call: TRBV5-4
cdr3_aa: CASSLVLAGDHTQFF

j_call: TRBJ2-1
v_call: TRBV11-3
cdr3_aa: CASSLDGSYGEQFF

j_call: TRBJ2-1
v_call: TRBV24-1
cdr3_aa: CATSGAEGGNEQFF